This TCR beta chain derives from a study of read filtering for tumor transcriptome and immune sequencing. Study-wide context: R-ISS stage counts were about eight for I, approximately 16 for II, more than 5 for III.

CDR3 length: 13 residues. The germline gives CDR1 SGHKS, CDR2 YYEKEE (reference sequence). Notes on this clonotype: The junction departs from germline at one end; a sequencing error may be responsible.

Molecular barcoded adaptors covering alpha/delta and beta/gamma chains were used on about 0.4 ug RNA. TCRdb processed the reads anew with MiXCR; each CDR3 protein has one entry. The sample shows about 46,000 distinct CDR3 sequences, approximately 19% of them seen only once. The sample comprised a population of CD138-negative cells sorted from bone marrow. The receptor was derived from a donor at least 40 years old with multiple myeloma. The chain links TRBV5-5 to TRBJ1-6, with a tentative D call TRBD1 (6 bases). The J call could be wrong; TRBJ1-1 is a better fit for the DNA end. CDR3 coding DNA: TGTGTCAGCAGCTTGGAAGGGGGGGGGAATGCTTTCTTT. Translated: CVSSLEGGGNAFF.